This note documents a single TCR beta chain sequence. Its specificity is unknown. The sample originates from a study of T cell responses to AZD1222 COVID-19 vaccine. Turning to the study itself: Combined were second doses at about 4 or about 12 weeks.

There are 18 residues in the CDR3. V trimming: 0 bases; J trimming: 6 bases; junction bases outside the gene matches: 12. CDR1 is SGDLS, CDR2 YYNGEE, per germline. Profiled with immunoSEQ multiplex PCR; TCRdb holds only in-frame clones, not every one. This table holds 150,000 to 200,000 clones, 85% to 95% found once. Whole-study results and caveats: Baseline antibody screening turned up just a handful of seropositive AZD1222 recipients.

The starting material was peripheral blood, obtained on day 0 of AZD1222 vaccination. The source is an adult in good health. The chain employs TRBV9 and TRBJ2-1; 10 bases map to TRBD2. The DNA for the CDR3 is TGTGCCAGCAGCGTAGATGGCAGGAGGCTAGCGGGGGCCAATGAGCAGTTCTTC. It is translated as CASSVDGRRLAGANEQFF. Combining the CDR3 with reference TRBV9 and TRBJ2-1 gives the whole variable domain DSGVTQTPKHLITATGQRVTLRCSPRSGDLSVYWYQQSLDQGLQFLIQYYNGEERAKGNILERFSAQQFPDLHSELNLSSLELGDSALYFCASSVDGRRLAGANEQFFGPGTRLTVL.